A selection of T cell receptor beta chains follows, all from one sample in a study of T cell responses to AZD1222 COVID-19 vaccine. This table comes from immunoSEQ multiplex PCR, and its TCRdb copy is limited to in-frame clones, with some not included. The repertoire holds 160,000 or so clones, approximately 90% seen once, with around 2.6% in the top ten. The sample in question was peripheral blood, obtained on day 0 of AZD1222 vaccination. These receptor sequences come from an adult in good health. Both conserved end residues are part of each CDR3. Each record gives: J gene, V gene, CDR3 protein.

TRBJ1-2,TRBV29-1,CSVEGGRDGNRDYGYTF
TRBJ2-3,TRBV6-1,CASSARRADGTDTQYF
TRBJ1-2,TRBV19,CASSHRDLTPLF
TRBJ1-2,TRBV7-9,CASSLESGNYGYTF
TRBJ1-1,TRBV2,CASRVNTEAFF
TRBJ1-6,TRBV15,CATSRGYNSPLHF
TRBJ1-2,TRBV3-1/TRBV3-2,CASSLSSPGNYGYTF
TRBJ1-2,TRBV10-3,CAINEGTGASGYGYTF
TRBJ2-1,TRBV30,CAWSRRGRAPSEQFF
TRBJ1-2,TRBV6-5,CASGRGNYGYTF
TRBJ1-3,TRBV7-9,CASSPQQGKIRNTIYF
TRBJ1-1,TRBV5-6,CASSFRMTGATEAFF
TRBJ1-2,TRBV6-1,CASSEALLGQGASAYGYTF
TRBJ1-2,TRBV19,CASSTTGTDNYGYTF
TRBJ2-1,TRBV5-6,CASSLVRHARAYNEQFF
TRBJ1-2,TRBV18,CASSPREVSGYTF
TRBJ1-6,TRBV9,CASRAGTGDNSPLHF
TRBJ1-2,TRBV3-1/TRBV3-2,CASSQVSQEGATDGYTF
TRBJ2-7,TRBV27,CASSPRLAGAYEQYF
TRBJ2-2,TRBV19,CASSPGTSLWGELFF
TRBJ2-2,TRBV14,CASSQGQGSTGELFF
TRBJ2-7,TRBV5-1,CASSLTTSEQYF
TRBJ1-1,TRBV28,CASSSTRANTEAFF
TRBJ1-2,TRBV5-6,CASSYQGGYTF
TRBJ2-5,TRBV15,CATSRDLGREETQYF
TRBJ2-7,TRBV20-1,CSASGIAGGLGDEQYF
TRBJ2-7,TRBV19,CASSARPSYEQYF
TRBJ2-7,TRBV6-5,CASSTVRRRRNEQYF
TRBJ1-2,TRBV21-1,CASSKADRLSYGYTF
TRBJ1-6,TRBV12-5,CASGPGQVRESPLHF
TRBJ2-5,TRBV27,CASSSTTGLQETQYF
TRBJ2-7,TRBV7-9,CASSLARFDGRYEQYF
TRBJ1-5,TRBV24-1,CATSGGSSNQPQHF
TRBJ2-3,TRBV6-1,CASSEVTKILFSTDTQYF
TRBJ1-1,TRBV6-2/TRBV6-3,CASSSYGNTEAFF
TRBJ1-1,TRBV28,CASSFNRGGTEAFF
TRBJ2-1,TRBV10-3,CAISESGGGTYNEQFF
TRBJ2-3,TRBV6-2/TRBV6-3,CASSPRPLAGSDTQYF
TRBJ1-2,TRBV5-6,CASSLVQGAPGYTF
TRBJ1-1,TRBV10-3,CATRVGTKSAFF
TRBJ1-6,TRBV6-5,CASLPGTDNSPLHF
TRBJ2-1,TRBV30,CAWSVTRYNEQFF
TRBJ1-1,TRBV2,CASSEAGSYTEAFF
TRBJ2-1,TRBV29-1,CSVDGQGSEQFF
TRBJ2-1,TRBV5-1,CASSLESGGLNEQFF
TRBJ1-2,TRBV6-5,CASSYGQAYGYTF
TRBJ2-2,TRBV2,CASSEDGAGELFF
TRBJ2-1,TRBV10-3,CAISTNHRGFDEQFF
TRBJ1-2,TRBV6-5,CASSSGGGYTF
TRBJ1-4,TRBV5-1,CASSPSGTGGRTNEKLFF
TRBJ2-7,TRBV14,CASSQDQRSSYEQYF
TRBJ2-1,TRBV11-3,CASSSGQGLGEQFF
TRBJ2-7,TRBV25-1,CASSDSGGSYEQYF
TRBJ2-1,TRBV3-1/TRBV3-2,CASRLRGSSYNEQFF
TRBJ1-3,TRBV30,CAWGGGTDGNTIYF
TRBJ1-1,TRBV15,CATSAVGGNTEAFF
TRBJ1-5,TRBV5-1,CASSFGGNQPQHF
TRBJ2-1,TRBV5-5,CASSVGQTNNEQFF
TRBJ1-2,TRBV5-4,CASSPPPAVINYGYTF